This entry concerns a single TCR beta chain. No antigen is known for it. Per germline, CDR1 SGHNT and CDR2 YYREEE (reference sequence). V gave up 7 bases and J gave up 2 bases, with 16 bases separating them. The CDR3 contains 14 residues. This sample was included in a study of cytomegalovirus exposure and HLA in healthy donors. Findings and limits, study-wide: The study listed 164 cytomegalovirus-associated TCR beta chains. It was assumed in the presence/absence analyses that sequencing depth was roughly uniform across donors. Prediction of most subjects' HLA-A and HLA-B alleles by TCR beta sequences was reportedly accurate.

PCR amplification relied on 60 Vbeta primers (plus 13 Jbeta primers). Sequenced by immunoSEQ multiplex PCR; TCRdb stores in-frame clones only, minus some. The sample gives about 76,000 clones, around 80% of which show up once; 2.5% is in the top ten. The source material was PBMCs. This chain uses TRBV5-4 with TRBJ2-7; D might be TRBD1 (6 bases). This clonotype originated in a young man in good health and CMV-seronegative. The CDR3 protein is CASGANQGPYEQYF. CDR3 coding DNA: TGTGCCAGCGGAGCGAACCAGGGGCCCTACGAGCAGTACTTC.